This record concerns one T cell receptor (beta chain) sequence. Its target is not known. The sample belongs to a study of Tregs in tolerant kidney transplant recipients. About the study: Sorting of CD4+CD25+CD127- cells followed roughly 3-day belatacept mixed lymphocyte reactions, sometimes with roughly 5-day graft donor restimulation. Antibodies separated recipient from donor cells. Study-wide findings and caveats: Biological reproducibility was not directly addressed in this study.

Produced via immunoSEQ multiplex PCR; TCRdb's table is partial and in-frame only. Seen here are tens of thousands of clones, nearly 97% observed once, and the top ten hold 0.3% to 0.4%. The V end lost 2 bases, the J end lost 0 bases, and 10 bases lay between the germline ends. Germline loops: CDR1 SGHRS, CDR2 YFSETQ. The CDR3 contains 15 residues. The specimen sequenced was Tregs from blood cultured with allogeneic cells. V gene TRBV5-1 combines with J gene TRBJ2-3; no clear D. The sequence came from a human donor in good health. This chain's CDR3 is CASSLSGYSTDTQYF. Here the CDR3 DNA reads TGCGCCAGCAGCTTAAGTGGGTACAGCACAGATACGCAGTATTTT.